The sequence of this TCR beta chain was determined in a study of cytomegalovirus exposure and HLA in healthy donors. Overall study results and limits: Listed as cytomegalovirus-associated were around 160 TCR beta chains. According to an earlier analysis, most TCR beta V segments yielded productive rearrangements about 90% or about 30% of the time. HLA-A and HLA-B allele assignments for most subjects were reportedly predicted accurately using TCR beta sequences.

Donors were nominally healthy when sampled, though unrecorded immune exposures were likely. Researchers ran the PCR with 60 Vbeta and 13 Jbeta primers. The assay was immunoSEQ multiplex PCR, and TCRdb's table has in-frame clones only and misses some. The table records roughly 130,000 clones, about 66% of them present only once. The junction had 7 bases not matched to a gene; V was cut back by 4 bases and J by 3 bases. The germline V gene has CDR1 SGHDT and CDR2 YYEEEE. The CDR3 length is 15 residues. As for this clone: The antigen is unknown.

The TCR originated in a male donor in good health and CMV-seronegative. This rearrangement joins TRBV5-6 to TRBJ2-5, with 9 nucleotides matching TRBD1. Sequencing used PBMCs. The DNA of the CDR3 is TGTGCCAGCAGCCGGTCGGGGACAGGGAAAGAGACCCAGTACTTC. Translated, it gives CASSRSGTGKETQYF.